This T cell receptor (beta chain) was sequenced during a study of memory CD4+ T cells and cytomegalovirus serostatus. Single viable CD3+CD4+CD8-CD45RO+ cells were sorted as the memory CD4+ T cells. The CDR3 sequence is 14 residues long. Trimming removed 5 bases at V and 4 bases at J, with 15 bases between. Germline values: CDR1 MDHEN, CDR2 SYDVKM. The assay was immunoSEQ multiplex PCR, and TCRdb's table has in-frame clones only and misses some. The data show about 64,000 clones, around 77% seen once. The V call is TRBV28, the J call TRBJ2-7; D is possibly TRBD1 or TRBD2 (7 bases each). The sample was memory CD4+ T cells from blood. The clonotype was recovered from an adult in good health and CMV-seronegative. The CDR3 spells CASSLFRGGYEQYF. For the CDR3, the DNA is TGTGCCAGCAGTCTATTCAGGGGGGGGTACGAGCAGTACTTC.